The 19 T cell receptor beta chains below come from one sample, sequenced in a study of T cells in tumors after PD-1 blockade. Clones were read by immunoSEQ multiplex PCR, and TCRdb kept only the in-frame ones, dropping some. The sample yields under 75,000 clones, 74% seen once. This material consisted of PBMCs, taken after anti-PD-1 treatment. The receptor source for this set is a human donor with basal cell carcinoma.

J is TRBJ2-1 and V is TRBV19; TRBD2 aligns across 7 bases. The CDR3 extends over 14 amino acids. V shed 5 bases and J 10 bases; nucleotides not matched to a gene: 11. Germline V lookup: CDR1 LNHDA, CDR2 SQIVND (reference sequence). CDR3 amino acids: CASSPRSSGYEQFF. CDR3 coding DNA: TGTGCCAGTAGTCCGCGTTCTAGCGGCTACGAGCAGTTCTTC. The whole variable domain, filled in from reference TRBV19 and TRBJ2-1, reads DGGITQSPKYLFRKEGQNVTLSCEQNLNHDAMYWYRQDPGQGLRLIYYSQIVNDFQKGDIAEGYSVSREKKESFPLTVTSAQKNPTAFYLCASSPRSSGYEQFFGPGTRLTVL.

The chain combines TRBV5-1 with TRBJ1-1; D gene ambiguous. Germline V lookup: CDR1 SGHRS, CDR2 YFSETQ. This CDR3 is 13 amino acids long. The ends were cut back, 5 bases at V and 0 bases at J, with 8 bases in the middle. The CDR3 sequence: CASRVGMNTEAFF. CDR3 bases: TGCGCCAGCAGAGTCGGGATGAACACTGAAGCTTTCTTT.

The chain uses TRBV7-9 and TRBJ1-2; the match to TRBD1 covers 7 bases. CDR3 length: 13 residues. The germline V gene has CDR1 SEHNR and CDR2 FQNEAQ (reference sequence). The V gene end was trimmed by 5 bases and the J gene end by 4 bases; junction bases not matched to a gene: 4. This chain's CDR3 is CASSTSGGYGYTF. CDR3 sequence (DNA): TGTGCCAGCAGCACCTCAGGGGGCTATGGCTACACCTTC.

This clone occurred a few times. This chain joins TRBV29-1 and TRBJ2-1, with D possibly being TRBD1 or TRBD2 (5 bases each). The germline V gene has CDR1 SQVTM and CDR2 ANQGSEA. This CDR3 spans 12 amino acids. The V end was cut by 7 bases, the J end by 1 base, with 8 bases between. Written as DNA, the CDR3 is TGCAGCGGCGAGGGGTCCTACAATGAGCAGTTCTTC. Amino acid sequence: CSGEGSYNEQFF.

The chain links TRBV3-1 (or the pseudogene TRBV3-2) to TRBJ1-1; no clear D gene. V was trimmed by 1 base and J by 4 bases, leaving 10 bases between them. Germline V CDR1 and CDR2: LGHDT, YNNKEL (reference sequence). The CDR3 loop spans 14 amino acids. The CDR3 spells CASSQGVYSTEAFF. The CDR3 bases are TGTGCCAGCAGCCAAGGGGTGTACAGCACTGAAGCTTTCTTT.

This clone was detected only a few times. The DNA for the CDR3 is TGCGCCAGCAGCGCGCAACAAGAGACCCAGTACTTC. Translating gives CASSAQQETQYF. The chain links TRBV5-1 to TRBJ2-5; D is unresolved. The CDR3 length is 12 residues. Germline CDR1 SGHRS, CDR2 YFSETQ. Trimming stripped 4 bases from V and 2 bases from J, with 6 bases between.

This chain links TRBV30 with TRBJ1-5, with a tentative D call TRBD1 (6 bases). Germline CDR1 GTSNPN, CDR2 SVGIG (reference sequence). The CDR3 contains 15 residues. Trimming shortened V by 0 bases and J by 0 bases, and 9 bases separated the two germline ends. The CDR3 bases are TGTGCCTGGAGTGTACGGGGGGCTAGCAATCAGCCCCAGCATTTT. Translation gives CAWSVRGASNQPQHF. The full variable domain, its missing parts supplied by reference TRBV30 and TRBJ1-5, is SQTIHQWPATLVQPVGSPLSLECTVEGTSNPNLYWYRQAAGRGLQLLFYSVGIGQISSEVPQNLSASRPQDRQFILSSKKLLLSDSGFYLCAWSVRGASNQPQHFGDGTRLSIL.

This clone has more than one count but fewer than ten. This chain connects TRBV4-1 to TRBJ2-1; TRBD2 matches 8 bases. Germline lookup yields CDR1 MGHRA and CDR2 YSYEKL. There are 13 residues in the CDR3. Trimming took 1 base from V and 10 from J; bases not matched to a gene: 3. The CDR3 is CASSQGLAGEQFF. CDR3 nucleotide sequence: TGCGCCAGCAGCCAAGGTCTAGCGGGCGAGCAGTTCTTC.

The sample holds one count of this clone. This chain links TRBV5-8 with TRBJ1-5; 10 nucleotides line up with TRBD1. The CDR3 has 14 amino acids. V shed 2 bases and J 7 bases; nucleotides not matched to a gene: 3. The germline V gene has CDR1 SGHTS and CDR2 YDEGEE. DNA of the CDR3: TGTGCCAGCAGCTTTGACAGGGGGCTCCAGCCCCAGCATTTT. This gives the protein CASSFDRGLQPQHF.

This chain joins TRBV19 and TRBJ1-1; 7 bases align to TRBD1. Germline V CDR1 and CDR2: LNHDA, SQIVND (reference sequence). The CDR3 totals 14 residues. V lost 4 bases to trimming and J lost 2 bases; unmatched junction nucleotides: 4. The CDR3 region is CASSRQGFNTEAFF. The CDR3 DNA reads TGTGCCAGTAGTAGACAGGGCTTCAACACTGAAGCTTTCTTT.

A single count supports this clone. This rearrangement joins TRBV19 to TRBJ1-2; weak D call: TRBD1 (6 bases). Trimming removed 6 bases at V and 6 bases at J, with 23 bases between. The CDR3 length is 16 residues. Looked up from germline, CDR1 is LNHDA and CDR2 is SQIVND (reference sequence). The CDR3 DNA sequence: TGTGCCAGTAGCACAATACGCGGCAGGGGAATCGATGGCTACACCTTC. It codes for CASSTIRGRGIDGYTF.

This clone was recorded only once. The chain is built from TRBV7-8 and TRBJ2-7; 10 bases line up with TRBD2. CDR1 is SGHVS and CDR2 is FQNEAQ in the germline V gene. V lost 6 bases and J lost 4; bases outside the gene matches: 15. The CDR3 runs to 17 residues. The CDR3 spells CASSSLASGGMHYEQYF. The CDR3 DNA reads as TGTGCCAGCAGTTCGTTGGCTAGCGGGGGAATGCATTACGAGCAGTACTTC.

A single count supports this clone. The V gene is TRBV5-6, the J gene TRBJ1-4; maybe TRBD1 (6 bases). This CDR3 is 13 amino acids long. Germline lookup yields CDR1 SGHDT and CDR2 YYEEEE. V was cut by 2 bases and J by 7 bases, with 9 bases left in between. The CDR3: CASSFNRVEKLFF. The CDR3 nucleotides are TGTGCCAGCAGCTTCAACAGGGTTGAAAAACTGTTTTTT.

The chain links TRBV5-1 to TRBJ1-2, with 9 bases lining up with TRBD1. V lost 3 bases and J lost 3; bases outside the gene matches: 9. The CDR3 covers 16 residues. Germline assignment: CDR1 SGHRS and CDR2 YFSETQ. The CDR3 nucleotides read TGCGCCAGCAGCTCATCCGTCCGGGACAGGGACTATGGCTACACCTTC. It yields the protein CASSSSVRDRDYGYTF.

This clone has a single count. This chain connects TRBV21-1 to TRBJ1-1. TRBV21-1 is a pseudogene segment. The CDR3 extends over 14 amino acids. CDR3 amino acids: CASRRHIVRTEAFF. DNA of the CDR3: TGTGCCAGCAGGAGGCACATAGTTCGCACTGAAGCTTTCTTT.

The chain combines TRBV3-1 (or the pseudogene TRBV3-2) with TRBJ2-7; tentatively, D is TRBD1 (5 bases). Looked up from germline, CDR1 is LGHDT and CDR2 is YNNKEL (reference sequence). Trimming took off 1 base at V and 12 bases at J, with 16 bases between the two ends. The CDR3 runs to 13 residues. CDR3 loop: CASSQAGAGRPYF. The CDR3, as DNA: TGTGCCAGCAGCCAAGCTGGGGCAGGGCGGCCGTACTTC.

The chain carries TRBV15 and TRBJ1-4; D might be TRBD1 (5 bases). Germline CDR1 is LNHNV and CDR2 is YYDKDF (reference sequence). The CDR3 is 16 residues long. V lost 1 base and J 2 bases, leaving 11 bases between the germline ends. Here the CDR3 reads CATSRARDGTNEKLFF. CDR3 nucleotides: TGTGCCACCAGCAGAGCCAGGGACGGCACTAATGAAAAACTGTTTTTT. The full variable domain, completed using reference TRBV15 and TRBJ1-4, is DAMVIQNPRYQVTQFGKPVTLSCSQTLNHNVMYWYQQKSSQAPKLLFHYYDKDFNNEADTPDNFQSRRPNTSFCFLDIRSPGLGDTAMYLCATSRARDGTNEKLFFGSGTQLSVL.

The chain recombines TRBV19 with TRBJ2-3, with 12 bases that match TRBD2. Germline V gene sequence: CDR1 LNHDA, CDR2 SQIVND (reference sequence). V lost 7 bases and J lost 5; bases outside the gene matches: 4. This CDR3 comprises 14 residues. The CDR3 sequence is CASMASGGVDTQYF. The CDR3 nucleotides are TGTGCCAGTATGGCTAGCGGGGGGGTAGATACGCAGTATTTT.

The table lists this clone with a few counts. The chain joins TRBV18 to TRBJ2-6, with D perhaps being TRBD1 or TRBD2 (5 bases each). The CDR3 runs 17 residues. V was clipped by 2 bases and J by 0 bases, with 11 bases between them. Germline values: CDR1 KGHSH, CDR2 LQKENI. CDR3 loop: CASSPTGASSGANVLTF. The CDR3 DNA reads as TGTGCCAGCTCACCAACCGGGGCCAGCTCTGGGGCCAACGTCCTGACTTTC.